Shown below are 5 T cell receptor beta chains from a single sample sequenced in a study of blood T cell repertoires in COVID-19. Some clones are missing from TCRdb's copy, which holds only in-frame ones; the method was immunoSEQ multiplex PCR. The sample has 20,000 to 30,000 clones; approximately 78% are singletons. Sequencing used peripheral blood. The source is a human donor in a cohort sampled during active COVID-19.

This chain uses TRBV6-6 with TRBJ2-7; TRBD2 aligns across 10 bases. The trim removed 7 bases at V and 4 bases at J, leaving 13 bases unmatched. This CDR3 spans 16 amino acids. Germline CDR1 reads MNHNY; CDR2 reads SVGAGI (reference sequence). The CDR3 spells CASNRRGTSGAYEQYF. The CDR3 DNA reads TGTGCCAGCAACCGGAGGGGAACTAGCGGGGCATACGAGCAGTACTTC.

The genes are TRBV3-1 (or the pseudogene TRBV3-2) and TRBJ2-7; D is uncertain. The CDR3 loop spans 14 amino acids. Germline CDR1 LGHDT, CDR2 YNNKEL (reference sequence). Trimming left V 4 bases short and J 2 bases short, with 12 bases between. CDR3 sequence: CASSPPTSPYEQYF. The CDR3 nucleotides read TGTGCCAGCAGCCCCCCGACTTCACCCTACGAGCAGTACTTC.

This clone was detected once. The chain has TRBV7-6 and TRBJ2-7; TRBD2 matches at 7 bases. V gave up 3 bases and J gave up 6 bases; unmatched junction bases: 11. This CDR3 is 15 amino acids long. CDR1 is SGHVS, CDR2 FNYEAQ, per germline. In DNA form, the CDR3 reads TGTGCCAGCAGCTTGTCCACTAGCGTCATCGGCGAGCAGTACTTC. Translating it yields CASSLSTSVIGEQYF. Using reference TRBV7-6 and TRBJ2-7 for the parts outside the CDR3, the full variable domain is GAGVSQSPRYKVTKRGQDVALRCDPISGHVSLYWYRQALGQGPEFLTYFNYEAQQDKSGLPNDRFSAERPEGSISTLTIQRTEQRDSAMYRCASSLSTSVIGEQYFGPGTRLTVT.

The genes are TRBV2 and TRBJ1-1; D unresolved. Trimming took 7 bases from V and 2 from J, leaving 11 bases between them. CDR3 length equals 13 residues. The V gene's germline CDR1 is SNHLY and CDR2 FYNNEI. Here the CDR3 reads CASIPVLNTEAFF. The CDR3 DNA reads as TGTGCCAGCATTCCGGTATTAAACACTGAAGCTTTCTTT.

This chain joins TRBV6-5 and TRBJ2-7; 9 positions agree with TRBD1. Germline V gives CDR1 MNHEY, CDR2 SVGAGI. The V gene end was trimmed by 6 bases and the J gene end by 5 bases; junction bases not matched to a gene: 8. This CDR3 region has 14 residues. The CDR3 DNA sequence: TGTGCCAGCAGCCTCGGGACAGGGTCCGACGAGCAGTACTTC. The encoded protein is CASSLGTGSDEQYF.